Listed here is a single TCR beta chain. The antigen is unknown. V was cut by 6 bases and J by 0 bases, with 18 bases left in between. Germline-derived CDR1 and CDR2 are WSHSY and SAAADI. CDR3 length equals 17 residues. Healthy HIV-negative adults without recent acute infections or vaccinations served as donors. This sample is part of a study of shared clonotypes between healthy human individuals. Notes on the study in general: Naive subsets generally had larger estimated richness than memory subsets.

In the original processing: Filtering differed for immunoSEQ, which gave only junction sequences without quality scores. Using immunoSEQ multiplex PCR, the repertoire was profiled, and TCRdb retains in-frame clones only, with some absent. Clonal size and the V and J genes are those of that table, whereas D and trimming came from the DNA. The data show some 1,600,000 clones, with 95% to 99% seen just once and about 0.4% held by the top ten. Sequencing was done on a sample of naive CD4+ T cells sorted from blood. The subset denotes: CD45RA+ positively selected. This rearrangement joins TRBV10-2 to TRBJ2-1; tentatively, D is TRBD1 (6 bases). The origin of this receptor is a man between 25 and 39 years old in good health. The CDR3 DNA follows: TGCGCCAGCAGAGAGGGGTGGGGGACACCCTCCTACAATGAGCAGTTCTTC. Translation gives CASREGWGTPSYNEQFF.